The 19 T cell receptor beta chains reported below all come from one sample, sequenced in a study of response to subunit inactivated influenza vaccine (dated 2018 in TCRdb). The intended sense of this specimen's time point label: approximately 45 days after influenza vaccine administration. Library method: RT-PCR. The listed sequencing device is Illumina HiSeq 2500. TCRdb redid the processing of the public reads, applying fastp at Q25 and MiXCR, and retained in-frame beta chains. Rows matching on CDR3 protein sequence are summarized as one entry with the most common DNA and genes. The sample table records about 500,000 distinct CDR3 sequences; around 13% of these occur just once. The ten largest make up about an eighth of the sample. Here the sequenced sample was PBMCs from blood, taken roughly 6 weeks after vaccination. The receptors originated from a middle-aged man who received an inactivated influenza vaccine. Donor details come from another sample of the same person, matched by shared clones.

A few counts support this clonotype. The V call is TRBV4-2, the J call TRBJ2-5, with D maybe TRBD2 (6 bases). V was clipped by 5 bases and J by 2 bases, with 15 bases between them. From germline, CDR1 is LGHNA and CDR2 YNFKEQ. The CDR3 is made up of 15 amino acids. The CDR3, as DNA: TGTGCCAGCAGCATCAACGGGGGATTTCAAGAGACCCAGTACTTC. Protein: CASSINGGFQETQYF.

This clonotype has more than one count but fewer than ten. V gene TRBV29-1 combines with J gene TRBJ2-1, with a tentative D call TRBD1 (6 bases). The CDR3 loop spans 15 amino acids. The germline V gene has CDR1 SQVTM and CDR2 ANQGSEA. V was trimmed by 7 bases and J by 5 bases, leaving 21 bases between them. The CDR3, as DNA: TGCAGCGCCCGCCGCCAGGGGCGAGGACACAATGAGCAGTTCTTC. The encoded protein is CSARRQGRGHNEQFF.

This sequence joins TRBV2 and TRBJ2-2, with 9 bases identical to TRBD1. This CDR3 is 16 amino acids long. J was trimmed by 3 bases and V by 5 bases; bases with no gene match: 7. The germline V gene has CDR1 SNHLY and CDR2 FYNNEI. The CDR3 loop reads CASSLQGQGYTGELFF. CDR3 bases: TGTGCCAGCAGTCTCCAAGGACAGGGGTACACCGGGGAGCTGTTTTTT. Full variable domain (remainder filled in from reference TRBV2 and TRBJ2-2): EPEVTQTPSHQVTQMGQEVILRCVPISNHLYFYWYRQILGQKVEFLVSFYNNEISEKSEIFDDQFSVERPDGSNFTLKIRSTKLEDSAMYFCASSLQGQGYTGELFFGEGSRLTVL.

This clonotype was seen repeatedly, ten times or more. V is TRBV29-1 and J is TRBJ2-3; a weak D match, TRBD1 (6 bases). The CDR3 spans 13 residues. Trimming stripped 6 bases from V and 6 bases from J, with 16 bases between. From germline, CDR1 is SQVTM and CDR2 ANQGSEA. The CDR3, as DNA: TGCAGCGTCCGTTTGAATCAGGGGGATACGCAGTATTTT. This translates into CSVRLNQGDTQYF.

Only a few counts were recorded for this clonotype. The CDR3 loop reads CASSLGLYRRVQETQYF. CDR3 nucleotide sequence: TGTGCCAGCAGCTTAGGTTTATACAGGAGGGTTCAAGAGACCCAGTACTTC. The V and J genes are TRBV7-2 and TRBJ2-5; maybe TRBD2 (6 bases). CDR3 length equals 17 residues. V dropped 1 base and J dropped 2 bases, with 17 bases sitting between them. Germline V gene sequence: CDR1 SGHTA, CDR2 FQGNSA.

The chain couples TRBV28 to TRBJ2-6; D is unclear. Trimming took 8 bases from V and 4 from J, leaving 12 bases between them. Per the germline V gene, CDR1 is MDHEN and CDR2 is SYDVKM. This CDR3 is built from 14 residues. Here the CDR3 reads CASRRRTGANVLTF. The CDR3, as DNA: TGTGCCAGCCGGAGAAGGACCGGGGCCAACGTCCTGACTTTC.

This clonotype was recorded a few times. The gene calls are TRBV29-1 and TRBJ1-1; TRBD1 matches at 9 bases. After removal of 6 bases from V and 7 bases from J, the junction contained 6 bases not matched to a gene. From germline, CDR1 is SQVTM and CDR2 ANQGSEA. This CDR3 region has 12 residues. The CDR3 nucleotides are TGCAGCGTGACTTTGGGACAGGGTGAAGCTTTCTTT. It encodes CSVTLGQGEAFF.

This clonotype was recorded many times. This chain links TRBV5-1 with TRBJ2-7; the D call may be TRBD1 or TRBD2 (5 bases each). Trimming took off 4 bases at V and 0 bases at J, with 14 bases between the two ends. The CDR3 extends over 15 amino acids. Germline assignment: CDR1 SGHRS and CDR2 YFSETQ. In DNA, the CDR3 is TGCGCCAGCAGCCTTGGGACGGAGATCTCCTACGAGCAGTACTTC. Translated: CASSLGTEISYEQYF.

At least ten counts were recorded for this clonotype. CDR3 protein: CASRLSGGQPGELFF. In DNA form, the CDR3 reads TGTGCCAGCAGGCTTAGCGGGGGCCAACCCGGGGAGCTGTTTTTT. The rearrangement links TRBV6-1 to TRBJ2-2; 9 bases fit TRBD2. V lost 6 bases, J lost 6 bases, and 8 bases stayed unmatched. Germline CDR1 is MNHNS and CDR2 is SASEGT. The CDR3 length is 15 residues.

The chain links TRBV5-1 to TRBJ2-2, with TRBD2 identical over 11 bases. The CDR3 spans 17 residues. Per germline, CDR1 SGHRS and CDR2 YFSETQ. V was clipped by 4 bases and J by 4 bases; unmatched bases: 9. The CDR3 here is CASSPQGGLAGTGELFF. The CDR3 DNA reads TGCGCCAGCAGCCCTCAGGGAGGACTAGCGGGCACCGGGGAGCTGTTTTTT.

The chain has TRBV29-1 and TRBJ1-5; possible D gene TRBD1, 5 bases. The CDR3 length is 13 residues. Looked up from germline, CDR1 is SQVTM and CDR2 is ANQGSEA. V was cut by 1 base and J by 7 bases, with 11 bases left in between. This CDR3 reads CSVEGGEGQPQHF. The CDR3 DNA reads TGCAGCGTTGAAGGGGGGGAAGGGCAGCCCCAGCATTTT.

The sample holds a few counts of this clonotype. The DNA for the CDR3 is TGTGCCAGCAGTCTAACTACCGCAAGGTACAATGAGCAGTTCTTC. Translation gives CASSLTTARYNEQFF. The chain is built from TRBV6-1 and TRBJ2-1; the D is unclear. Germline V CDR1 and CDR2: MNHNS, SASEGT. The CDR3 runs 15 residues. Trimming took 5 bases from V and 4 from J, leaving 15 bases between them.

The chain has TRBV20-1 and TRBJ2-2; 12 positions agree with TRBD2. V dropped 4 bases and J dropped 4; count of bases not matched to a gene: 4. The CDR3 runs 15 residues. Germline V gene sequence: CDR1 DFQATT, CDR2 SNEGSKA (reference sequence). The CDR3 bases are TGCAGTGCTACTAGCGGGGGGGGAAGCACCGGGGAGCTGTTTTTT. Residues: CSATSGGGSTGELFF.

Only a few counts were recorded for this clonotype. This chain uses TRBV7-2 with TRBJ1-1; D gene unclear. From germline, CDR1 is SGHTA and CDR2 FQGNSA. The CDR3 loop spans 15 amino acids. V was clipped by 5 bases and J by 0 bases, with 13 bases between them. CDR3 nucleotides: TGTGCCAGCAGCCCGGTCCTTGCCTTGAACACTGAAGCTTTCTTT. It is translated as CASSPVLALNTEAFF. Complete variable domain (other parts from reference TRBV7-2 and TRBJ1-1): GAGVSQSPSNKVTEKGKDVELRCDPISGHTALYWYRQSLGQGLEFLIYFQGNSAPDKSGLPSDRFSAERTGGSVSTLTIQRTQQEDSAVYLCASSPVLALNTEAFFGQGTRLTVV.

V gene TRBV20-1 combines with J gene TRBJ1-2; a weak D match, TRBD1 (5 bases). Germline loops: CDR1 DFQATT, CDR2 SNEGSKA (reference sequence). This CDR3 has 13 residues. V lost 6 bases, J lost 8 bases, and 19 bases lay in between. The CDR3 DNA reads as TGCAGTGCCACCACAGAGCAGGGAATAGGCTACACCTTC. Amino acid sequence: CSATTEQGIGYTF.

V is TRBV12-5 and J is TRBJ2-1; 9 positions agree with TRBD1. This CDR3 comprises 15 residues. The V segment lost 5 bases and the J segment 7 bases; nucleotides outside the gene matches: 9. Germline CDR1 reads LGHNT; CDR2 reads FRNRAP. CDR3: CASGQGTGFVNEQFF. CDR3 in DNA: TGTGCTAGTGGTCAGGGGACAGGGTTCGTGAATGAGCAGTTCTTC.

V and J are TRBV20-1 and TRBJ2-1, with D possibly being TRBD1 (6 bases). V was trimmed by 3 bases and J by 2 bases, leaving 14 bases between them. The germline V gene encodes CDR1 DFQATT and CDR2 SNEGSKA (reference sequence). The CDR3 is made up of 15 amino acids. CDR3 DNA: TGCAGTGCTAGGACTTCTCAGGGGACCTACAATGAGCAGTTCTTC. Residues: CSARTSQGTYNEQFF.

The chain combines TRBV4-1 with TRBJ2-1, with D maybe TRBD2 (5 bases). The CDR3 is 17 residues long. Germline V lookup: CDR1 MGHRA, CDR2 YSYEKL. Trimming removed 0 bases at V and 3 bases at J, with 15 bases between. The CDR3 is CASSQDTRLALYNEQFF. The CDR3 DNA is TGCGCCAGCAGCCAAGATACCAGGCTAGCCCTCTACAATGAGCAGTTCTTC.

This clonotype was counted at least ten times. The V and J genes are TRBV12-3 or TRBV12-4 and TRBJ1-5; TRBD1 agrees at 10 bases. Losses at the gene ends were 7 bases for V and 2 bases for J; bases not matched to a gene: 5. CDR3 length equals 15 residues. The CDR3 reads CASNLGQGGNQPQHF. CDR3 nucleotide sequence: TGTGCCAGCAACCTCGGACAGGGGGGCAATCAGCCCCAGCATTTT.